Detailed here is one T cell receptor (beta chain). The antigen is undetermined. This sample stems from a study of CD8+ T cells in alopecia areata. Findings and limits, study-wide: Researchers report lesional scalp, most notably alopecia totalis/universalis, outstripped normal scalp in clonality. The study also sequences resident alphabeta T cells of normal skin in scalp samples.

The sequencing template was cDNA reverse transcribed from extracted RNA. Assay: immunoSEQ multiplex PCR; the TCRdb copy retains only in-frame clones and omits some. The sample carries about 110,000 clones, under 65% recorded once. Sequenced sample: NKG2D-low CD8+ T cells sorted from blood. The TCR originated in a human donor with alopecia areata.

CDR3 sequence reads: CASSFPGALYEQYF. DNA for the CDR3: TGCGCCAGCAGCTTCCCCGGCGCCTTGTACGAGCAGTACTTC. The chain carries TRBV5-1 and TRBJ2-7; D is unclear. CDR1 SGHRS and CDR2 YFSETQ come from the germline V gene. The CDR3 contains 14 residues. V was trimmed by 2 bases and J by 4 bases, leaving 13 bases between them.